This T cell receptor beta chain was profiled in a study of shared clonotypes between healthy human individuals. Across the study: The donor pool was made up of a couple of women and three men aged 18 to 49.

Bulk PBMC genomic DNA spanned ten immunoSEQ deep plates. This table comes from immunoSEQ multiplex PCR, and its TCRdb copy is limited to in-frame clones, with some not included. The sample lists approximately 470,000 clones; almost 80% were seen once. Points on this clone: What it binds is not known.

Only Caucasian adults living in Nashville, Tennessee made up the donor group. Germline V gene data show CDR1 as SGHTA and CDR2 as FQGTGA. CDR3 length: 13 amino acids. V lost 5 bases and J lost 6, with 13 bases in between. Study-level results: Researchers sampled blood only, noting tissue repertoires likely differ.

This sequence joins TRBV7-3 and TRBJ2-5; D assignment may be TRBD1 or TRBD2 (6 bases each). The receptor's source is a woman aged 40 to 49 in good health. Some clones in this sample may be carry-over from other donors' samples. The sequencing sample was made of PBMCs. The CDR3 nucleotides read TGTGCCAGCAGCCTCGGGGGCGTGAAGACCCAGTACTTC. It translates to CASSLGGVKTQYF.